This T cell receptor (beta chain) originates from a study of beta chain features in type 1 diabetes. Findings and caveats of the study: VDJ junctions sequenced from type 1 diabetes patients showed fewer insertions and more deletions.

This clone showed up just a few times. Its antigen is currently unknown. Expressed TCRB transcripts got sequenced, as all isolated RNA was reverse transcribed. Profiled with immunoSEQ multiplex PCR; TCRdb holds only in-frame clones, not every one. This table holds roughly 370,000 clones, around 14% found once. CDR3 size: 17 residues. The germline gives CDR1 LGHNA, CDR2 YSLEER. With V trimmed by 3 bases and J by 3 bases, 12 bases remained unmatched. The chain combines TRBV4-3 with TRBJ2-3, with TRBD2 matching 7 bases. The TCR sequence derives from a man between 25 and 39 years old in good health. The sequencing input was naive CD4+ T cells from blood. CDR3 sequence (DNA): TGCGCCAGCAGCCATACCTCATGGGGGAGGGAGACAGATACGCAGTATTTT. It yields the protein CASSHTSWGRETDTQYF.